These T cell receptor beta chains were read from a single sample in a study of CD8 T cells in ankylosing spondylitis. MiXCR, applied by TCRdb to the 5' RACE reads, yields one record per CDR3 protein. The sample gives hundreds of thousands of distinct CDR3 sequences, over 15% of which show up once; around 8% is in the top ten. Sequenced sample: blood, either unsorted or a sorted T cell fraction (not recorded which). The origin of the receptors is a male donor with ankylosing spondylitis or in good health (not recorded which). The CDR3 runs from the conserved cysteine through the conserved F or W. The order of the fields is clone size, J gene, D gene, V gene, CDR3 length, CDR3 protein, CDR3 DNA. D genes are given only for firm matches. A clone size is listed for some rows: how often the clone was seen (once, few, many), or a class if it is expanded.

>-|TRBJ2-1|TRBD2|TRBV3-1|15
CASSQLLAGGGEQFF
TGTGCCAGCAGCCAATTGCTAGCGGGAGGGGGCGAGCAGTTCTTC
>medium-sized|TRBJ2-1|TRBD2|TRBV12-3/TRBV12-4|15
CASVPAGGSYNEQFF
TGTGCCAGCGTACCGGCGGGGGGATCCTACAATGAGCAGTTCTTC
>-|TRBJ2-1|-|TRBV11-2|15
CASSRLGFSYNEQFF
TGTGCCAGCAGCCGCCTAGGGTTCTCCTACAATGAGCAGTTCTTC
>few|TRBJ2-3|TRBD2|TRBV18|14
CASSEAGAADTQYF
TGTGCCAGCTCAGAAGCGGGAGCGGCAGATACGCAGTATTTT
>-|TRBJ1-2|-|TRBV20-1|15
CSARDDRLAYYGYTF
TGCAGTGCTAGAGACGACAGATTAGCTTACTATGGCTACACCTTC
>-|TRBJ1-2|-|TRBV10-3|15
CAISEVPGANYGYTF
TGTGCCATCAGTGAGGTTCCCGGGGCGAACTATGGCTACACCTTC
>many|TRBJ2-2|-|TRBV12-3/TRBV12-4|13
CASSSRDTGELFF
TGTGCCAGCAGTTCACGGGACACCGGGGAGCTGTTTTTT
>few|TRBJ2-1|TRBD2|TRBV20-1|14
CSASAPGLAIEQFF
TGCAGTGCTTCAGCTCCGGGACTAGCTATCGAGCAGTTCTTC
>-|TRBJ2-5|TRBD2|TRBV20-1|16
CSARDQAGGRQETQYF
TGCAGTGCTAGAGATCAGGCGGGAGGACGGCAAGAGACCCAGTACTTC
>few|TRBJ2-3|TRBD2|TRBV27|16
CASSLLLAGGTDTQYF
TGTGCCAGCAGTTTATTACTAGCGGGGGGCACAGATACGCAGTATTTT
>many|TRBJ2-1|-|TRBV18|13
CASSSAPTVEQFF
TGTGCCAGCTCATCAGCTCCTACAGTTGAGCAGTTCTTC
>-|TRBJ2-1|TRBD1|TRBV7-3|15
CASSLGQGGGNEQFF
TGTGCCAGCAGCTTAGGACAGGGCGGTGGCAATGAGCAGTTCTTC
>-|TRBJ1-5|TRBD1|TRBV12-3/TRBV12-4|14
CASSWTGDNQPQHF
TGTGCCAGCAGTTGGACAGGGGACAATCAGCCCCAGCATTTT
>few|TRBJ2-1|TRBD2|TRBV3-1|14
CAADSGGPGNEQFF
TGTGCAGCGGACAGCGGGGGGCCGGGCAATGAGCAGTTCTTC
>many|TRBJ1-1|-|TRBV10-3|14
CAISEGGRNTEAFF
TGTGCCATCAGTGAAGGGGGTAGGAACACTGAAGCTTTCTTT
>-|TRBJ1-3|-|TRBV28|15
CASSSTLFGGNTIYF
TGTGCCAGCAGTTCAACCCTCTTTGGGGGAAACACCATATATTTT
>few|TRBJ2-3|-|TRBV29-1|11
CSVEAADTQYF
TGCAGCGTTGAGGCCGCAGATACGCAGTATTTT
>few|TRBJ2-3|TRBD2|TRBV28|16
CASSSGLAGDTDTQYF
TGTGCCAGCAGTTCCGGACTAGCGGGGGACACAGATACGCAGTATTTT
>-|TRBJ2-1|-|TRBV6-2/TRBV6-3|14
CASSWASEINEQFF
TGTGCCAGCAGTTGGGCTAGCGAGATCAATGAGCAGTTCTTC
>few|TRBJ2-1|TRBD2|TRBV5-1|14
CASAGTSGSGEQFF
TGCGCCAGCGCCGGGACTAGCGGGAGCGGGGAGCAGTTCTTC
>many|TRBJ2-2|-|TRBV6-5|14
CASIKTGNTGELFF
TGTGCCAGCATTAAGACAGGGAACACCGGGGAGCTGTTTTTT
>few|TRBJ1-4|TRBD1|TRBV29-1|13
CSVGTGANEKLFF
TGCAGCGTTGGGACAGGGGCGAATGAAAAACTGTTTTTT
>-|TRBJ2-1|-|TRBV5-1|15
CASSLGLGSYNEQFF
TGCGCCAGCAGCTTGGGGCTGGGCTCCTACAATGAGCAGTTCTTC
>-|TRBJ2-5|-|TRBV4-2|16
CASSRGPILGEETQYF
TGTGCCAGCAGCCGCGGACCCATTCTCGGGGAAGAGACCCAGTACTTC
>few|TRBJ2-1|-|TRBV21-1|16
CASSKVARGGPNEQFF
TGTGCCAGCAGCAAAGTCGCGCGGGGGGGCCCAAATGAGCAGTTCTTC
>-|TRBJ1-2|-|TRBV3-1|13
CASSQSGHYGYTF
TGTGCCAGCAGCCAATCAGGTCACTATGGCTACACCTTC
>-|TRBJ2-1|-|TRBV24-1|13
CATSDFRRHEQFF
TGTGCCACCAGTGATTTCCGCAGGCATGAGCAGTTCTTC
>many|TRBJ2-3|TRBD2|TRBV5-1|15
CASSVPSGTGDTQYF
TGCGCCAGCAGCGTGCCTAGCGGGACCGGGGATACGCAGTATTTT